This TCR beta chain derives from a study of blood T cell repertoires in COVID-19. Study at large: The cDNA or gDNA used as material had been derived from T cells, B-cell-depleted T cells, or PBMCs.

The V end was cut by 6 bases, the J end by 2 bases, with 14 bases between. CDR1 is KGHSH and CDR2 is LQKENI in the germline V gene. The CDR3 is 15 amino acids. The protocol was immunoSEQ multiplex PCR, while the TCRdb copy is restricted to in-frame clones and leaves out a portion. The sample has roughly 100,000 clones, about 80% seen once. This TCR was sampled from a human donor in a cohort sampled during active or convalescent COVID-19. This chain connects TRBV18 to TRBJ1-5; D unresolved. Sequencing was done on a sample of peripheral blood. In DNA form, the CDR3 reads TGTGCCAGCTCCGTACTCGGGGAGGGCAATCAGCCCCAGCATTTT. Its protein is CASSVLGEGNQPQHF.